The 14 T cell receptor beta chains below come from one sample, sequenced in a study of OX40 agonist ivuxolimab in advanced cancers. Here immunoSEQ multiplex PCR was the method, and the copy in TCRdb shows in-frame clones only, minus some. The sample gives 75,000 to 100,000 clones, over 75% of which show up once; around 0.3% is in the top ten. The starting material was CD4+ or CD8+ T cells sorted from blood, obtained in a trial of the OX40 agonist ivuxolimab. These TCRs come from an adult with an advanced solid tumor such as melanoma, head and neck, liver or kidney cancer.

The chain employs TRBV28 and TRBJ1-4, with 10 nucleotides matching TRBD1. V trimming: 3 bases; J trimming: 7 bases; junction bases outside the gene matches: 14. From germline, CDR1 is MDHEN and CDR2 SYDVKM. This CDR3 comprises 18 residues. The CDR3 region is CASSFPPYRTGGSEKLFF. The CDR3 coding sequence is TGTGCCAGCAGTTTTCCGCCCTATCGGACAGGGGGAAGTGAAAAACTGTTTTTT.

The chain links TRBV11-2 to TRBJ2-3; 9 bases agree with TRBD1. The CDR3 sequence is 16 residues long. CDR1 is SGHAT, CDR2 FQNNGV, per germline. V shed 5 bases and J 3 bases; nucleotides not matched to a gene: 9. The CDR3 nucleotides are TGTGCCAGCAGCGTCCAACAGGGGGCTGGAACAGATACGCAGTATTTT. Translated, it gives CASSVQQGAGTDTQYF. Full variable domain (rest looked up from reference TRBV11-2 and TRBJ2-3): EAGVAQSPRYKIIEKRQSVAFWCNPISGHATLYWYQQILGQGPKLLIQFQNNGVVDDSQLPKDRFSAERLKGVDSTLKIQPAKLEDSAVYLCASSVQQGAGTDTQYFGPGTRLTVL.

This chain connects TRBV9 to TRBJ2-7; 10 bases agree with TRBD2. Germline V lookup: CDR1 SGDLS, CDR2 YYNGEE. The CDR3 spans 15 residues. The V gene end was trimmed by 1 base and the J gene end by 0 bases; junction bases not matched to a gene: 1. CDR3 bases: TGTGCCAGCAGCGTACTAGCGGGGGACTCCTACGAGCAGTACTTC. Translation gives CASSVLAGDSYEQYF.

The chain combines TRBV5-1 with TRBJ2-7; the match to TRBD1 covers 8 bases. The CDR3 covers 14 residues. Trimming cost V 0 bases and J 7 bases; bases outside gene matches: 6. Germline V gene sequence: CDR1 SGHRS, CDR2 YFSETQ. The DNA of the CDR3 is TGCGCCAGCAGCTTGGGGCCCACAGGGGGAGAGCAGTACTTC. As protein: CASSLGPTGGEQYF.

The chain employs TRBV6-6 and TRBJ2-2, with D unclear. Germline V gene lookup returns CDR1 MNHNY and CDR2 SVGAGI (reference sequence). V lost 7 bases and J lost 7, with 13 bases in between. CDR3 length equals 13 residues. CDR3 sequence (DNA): TGTGCCAGCAAAGCAGAGTCGGGCGGGGAGCTGTTTTTT. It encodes CASKAESGGELFF.

The CDR3 sequence: CASSPGNRGSKETQYF. The CDR3 nucleotides read TGTGCCAGCTCACCAGGGAACAGGGGGTCTAAGGAGACCCAGTACTTC. V gene TRBV18 combines with J gene TRBJ2-5; 8 bases fit TRBD1. With 2 bases clipped from V and 5 bases from J, the junction kept 10 bases outside the gene matches. The CDR3 loop spans 16 amino acids. Germline assignment: CDR1 KGHSH and CDR2 LQKENI.

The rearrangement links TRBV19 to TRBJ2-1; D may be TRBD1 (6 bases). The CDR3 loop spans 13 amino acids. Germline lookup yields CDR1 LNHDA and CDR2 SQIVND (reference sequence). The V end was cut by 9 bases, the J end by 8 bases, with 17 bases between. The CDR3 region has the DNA TGTGCCAGACTTGGGACATTCAATCATGAGCAGTTCTTC. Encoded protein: CARLGTFNHEQFF.

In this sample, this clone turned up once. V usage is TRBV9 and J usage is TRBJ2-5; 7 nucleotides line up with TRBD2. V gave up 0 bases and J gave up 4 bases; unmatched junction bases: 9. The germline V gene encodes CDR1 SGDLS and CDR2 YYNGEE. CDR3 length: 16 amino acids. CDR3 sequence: CASSVGTRGPGETQYF. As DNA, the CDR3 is TGTGCCAGCAGCGTAGGGACTAGGGGACCAGGAGAGACCCAGTACTTC.

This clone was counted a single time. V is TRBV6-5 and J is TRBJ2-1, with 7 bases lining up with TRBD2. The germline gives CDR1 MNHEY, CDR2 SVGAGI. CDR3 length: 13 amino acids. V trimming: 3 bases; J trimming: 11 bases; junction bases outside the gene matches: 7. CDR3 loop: CASSYLAGEKQFF. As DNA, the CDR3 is TGTGCCAGCAGTTATTTGGCGGGAGAGAAGCAGTTCTTC.

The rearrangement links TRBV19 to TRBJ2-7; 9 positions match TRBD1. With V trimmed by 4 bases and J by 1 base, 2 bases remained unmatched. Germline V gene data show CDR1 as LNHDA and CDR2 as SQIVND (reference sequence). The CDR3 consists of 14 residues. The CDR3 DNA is TGTGCCAGTAGTAAGGGACAGGGATCCTACGAGCAGTACTTC. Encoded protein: CASSKGQGSYEQYF.

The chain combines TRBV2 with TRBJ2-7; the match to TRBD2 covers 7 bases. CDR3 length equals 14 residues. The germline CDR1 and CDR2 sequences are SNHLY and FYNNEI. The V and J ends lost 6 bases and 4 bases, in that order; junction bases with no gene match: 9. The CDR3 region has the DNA TGTGCCAGCAGGGAACGGGCTAGCGGTTACGAGCAGTACTTC. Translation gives CASRERASGYEQYF.

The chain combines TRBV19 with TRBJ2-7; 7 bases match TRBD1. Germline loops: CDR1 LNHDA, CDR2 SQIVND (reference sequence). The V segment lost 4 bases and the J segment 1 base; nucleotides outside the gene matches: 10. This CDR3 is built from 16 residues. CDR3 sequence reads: CASSTSLRGPSYEQYF. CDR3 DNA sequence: TGTGCCAGTAGTACATCATTGAGGGGGCCGTCCTACGAGCAGTACTTC.

CDR3 sequence (DNA): TGTGCCAGCAGTGAGGGCCGGGGATATAGCAATCAGCCCCAGCATTTT. It encodes CASSEGRGYSNQPQHF. The chain is built from TRBV2 and TRBJ1-5, with D unclear. Trimming removed 3 bases from V and 0 bases from J, with 12 bases in between. CDR3 size: 16 residues. The germline gives CDR1 SNHLY, CDR2 FYNNEI. The variable domain in full, with the rest retrieved from reference TRBV2 and TRBJ1-5, is EPEVTQTPSHQVTQMGQEVILRCVPISNHLYFYWYRQILGQKVEFLVSFYNNEISEKSEIFDDQFSVERPDGSNFTLKIRSTKLEDSAMYFCASSEGRGYSNQPQHFGDGTRLSIL.

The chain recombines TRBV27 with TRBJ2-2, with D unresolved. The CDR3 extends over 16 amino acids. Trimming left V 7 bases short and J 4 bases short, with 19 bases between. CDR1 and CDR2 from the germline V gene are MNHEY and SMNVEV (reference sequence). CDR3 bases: TGTGCCAGCAATATACGGGCGGCCTCGGGCACCGGGGAGCTGTTTTTT. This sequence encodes CASNIRAASGTGELFF.